Each of the 28 T cell receptor beta chains below was sequenced from the same sample in a study of T cell changes during pregnancy in multiple sclerosis. The assay was immunoSEQ multiplex PCR, and TCRdb's table has in-frame clones only and misses some. This sample yields around 62,000 clones, of which just over 90% are seen a single time; approximately 3.8% belongs to the top ten. Specimen: CD8+ T cells from peripheral blood mononuclear cells, collected in the second trimester of pregnancy. All receptors come from a female donor with multiple sclerosis, enrolled in a pregnancy study.

This rearrangement joins TRBV29-1 to TRBJ1-1; tentative D call: TRBD1 (5 bases). The V gene's germline CDR1 is SQVTM and CDR2 ANQGSEA. Trimming left V 1 base short and J 6 bases short, with 21 bases between. CDR3 length equals 16 residues. The CDR3 nucleotides are TGCAGCGTTGAAGTGACTGGAGCAGGGTACTGGGCTGAAGCTTTCTTT. It encodes CSVEVTGAGYWAEAFF.

This chain connects TRBV6-1 to TRBJ2-2; perhaps TRBD1 as D (6 bases). From germline, CDR1 is MNHNS and CDR2 SASEGT. V lost 6 bases to trimming and J lost 0 bases, with 11 bases between them. The CDR3 runs 15 residues. CDR3 in amino acids: CASRTGTTNTGELFF. The CDR3 nucleotides are TGTGCCAGCAGAACCGGGACAACGAACACCGGGGAGCTGTTTTTT.

The chain employs TRBV6-5 and TRBJ1-2, with 9 positions matching TRBD1. The germline gives CDR1 MNHEY, CDR2 SVGAGI. The ends lost 6 bases at V and 8 bases at J; junction bases unmatched: 7. The length of the CDR3 is 13 residues. The CDR3 loop reads CASRTRTGEGYTF. In DNA form, the CDR3 reads TGTGCCAGCAGGACCCGGACAGGGGAGGGCTACACCTTC.

The chain employs TRBV11-3 and TRBJ2-3; the match to TRBD2 covers 7 bases. The CDR3 is 15 residues long. CDR1 and CDR2 (germline): SGHNT, YENEEA. The V gene end was trimmed by 8 bases and the J gene end by 2 bases; junction bases not matched to a gene: 10. CDR3 DNA sequence: TGTGCCAGCGGAGAGGGCGGGAGTGACACAGATACGCAGTATTTT. Translation gives CASGEGGSDTDTQYF.

The rearrangement links TRBV12-5 to TRBJ1-1; 12 bases agree with TRBD1. J gave up 5 bases and V 6 bases, and 7 bases lay outside the gene matches. Looked up from germline, CDR1 is LGHNT and CDR2 is FRNRAP. This CDR3 spans 15 amino acids. CDR3 residues: CASGPGQGARTEAFF. The CDR3 coding sequence is TGTGCTAGTGGGCCGGGACAGGGGGCGAGGACTGAAGCTTTCTTT.

This clone was recorded once. The chain employs TRBV30 and TRBJ2-6; maybe TRBD1 (6 bases). CDR1 is GTSNPN, CDR2 SVGIG, per germline (reference sequence). The CDR3 spans 14 residues. The V end lost 2 bases, the J end lost 4 bases, and 9 bases lay between the germline ends. The DNA for the CDR3 is TGTGCCTGGAGTCCAGGGGTCGGGGCCAACGTCCTGACTTTC. Amino acid sequence: CAWSPGVGANVLTF.

This chain connects TRBV9 to TRBJ2-6; perhaps TRBD1 as D (5 bases). The germline V gene encodes CDR1 SGDLS and CDR2 YYNGEE. V gave up 2 bases and J gave up 0 bases, with 15 bases separating them. The CDR3 loop spans 18 amino acids. CDR3 nucleotide sequence: TGTGCCAGCAGCGTTTCGATGACAGAGAGCTCTGGGGCCAACGTCCTGACTTTC. Translated, it gives CASSVSMTESSGANVLTF.

The chain recombines TRBV6-5 with TRBJ2-7, with 8 bases matching TRBD1. Trimming took 4 bases from V and 4 from J; bases not matched to a gene: 6. The CDR3 loop spans 14 amino acids. Per germline, CDR1 MNHEY and CDR2 SVGAGI. CDR3 amino acids: CASSFGQGSYEQYF. Written as DNA, the CDR3 is TGTGCCAGCAGTTTTGGACAGGGTTCGTACGAGCAGTACTTC.

This chain joins TRBV2 and TRBJ2-1; possibly TRBD1 for D (6 bases). Germline CDR1 is SNHLY and CDR2 is FYNNEI. This CDR3 is built from 13 residues. Trimming left V 7 bases short and J 2 bases short, with 9 bases between. CDR3 coding DNA: TGTGCCAGCACGGACAGAACCTACAATGAGCAGTTCTTC. Translated, it gives CASTDRTYNEQFF.

This sequence joins TRBV7-3 and TRBJ2-7; TRBD1 agrees at 10 bases. The ends lost 3 bases at V and 3 bases at J; junction bases unmatched: 2. Per the germline V gene, CDR1 is SGHTA and CDR2 is FQGTGA. The length of the CDR3 is 14 residues. Here the CDR3 DNA reads TGTGCCAGCAGCTTTGGACAGGGGGTCTACGAGCAGTACTTC. As protein: CASSFGQGVYEQYF.

This clone appeared a few times. This rearrangement joins TRBV4-1 to TRBJ1-1, with 7 bases aligning to TRBD1. CDR1 is MGHRA and CDR2 is YSYEKL in the germline V gene. V shed 4 bases, J shed 1 base, and the junction held 3 bases outside the gene matches. The CDR3 runs to 14 residues. The CDR3 loop is CASSRQGENTEAFF. CDR3 nucleotide sequence: TGCGCCAGCAGCCGCCAGGGGGAGAACACTGAAGCTTTCTTT.

This chain links TRBV7-2 with TRBJ1-3; 8 bases agree with TRBD1. Germline V gene lookup returns CDR1 SGHTA and CDR2 FQGNSA. The CDR3 loop spans 17 amino acids. J gave up 0 bases and V 1 base, and 5 bases lay outside the gene matches. The CDR3 bases are TGTGCCAGCAGCTTAGGAGGACAGGGTAGCTCTGGAAACACCATATATTTT. Translating it yields CASSLGGQGSSGNTIYF.

The rearrangement joins TRBV11-2 to TRBJ2-7; no firm D call. There are 12 residues in the CDR3. V lost 2 bases, J lost 6 bases, and 8 bases lay in between. Germline-derived CDR1 and CDR2 are SGHAT and FQNNGV. This CDR3 reads CASSLIGSEQYF. CDR3 in DNA: TGTGCCAGCAGCTTAATTGGCAGCGAGCAGTACTTC.

V usage is TRBV5-1 and J usage is TRBJ2-1; 8 nucleotides agree with TRBD2. The CDR3 is 15 amino acids. Germline lookup yields CDR1 SGHRS and CDR2 YFSETQ. After removal of 5 bases from V and 5 bases from J, the junction contained 9 bases not matched to a gene. Here the CDR3 DNA reads TGCGCCAGCAGGGTAGCGGGGAACGCTAACAATGAGCAGTTCTTC. This gives the protein CASRVAGNANNEQFF.

The genes are TRBV5-1 and TRBJ2-7; 12 nucleotides agree with TRBD1. V lost 0 bases to trimming and J lost 4 bases; unmatched junction nucleotides: 8. The CDR3 totals 17 residues. From germline, CDR1 is SGHRS and CDR2 YFSETQ. In DNA form, the CDR3 reads TGCGCCAGCAGCTTGGAAGGTTGGGACAGGGGGCTGTACGAGCAGTACTTC. This translates into CASSLEGWDRGLYEQYF. The full variable domain, in which reference TRBV5-1 and TRBJ2-7 provide the parts outside the CDR3, is KAGVTQTPRYLIKTRGQQVTLSCSPISGHRSVSWYQQTPGQGLQFLFEYFSETQRNKGNFPGRFSGRQFSNSRSEMNVSTLELGDSALYLCASSLEGWDRGLYEQYFGPGTRLTVT.

This CDR3 is CATSTLAGDNEQFF. In nucleotides, the CDR3 is TGTGCCACCAGCACACTAGCGGGTGACAATGAGCAGTTCTTC. This chain connects TRBV15 to TRBJ2-1; 9 bases align to TRBD2. The CDR3 loop spans 14 amino acids. Trimming cost V 4 bases and J 5 bases; bases outside gene matches: 3. Germline lookup yields CDR1 LNHNV and CDR2 YYDKDF (reference sequence).

This chain connects TRBV5-1 to TRBJ1-1; 12 bases match TRBD1. Trimming took 4 bases from V and 6 from J; bases not matched to a gene: 1. CDR3 length: 13 residues. The germline gives CDR1 SGHRS, CDR2 YFSETQ. The CDR3 here is CASSGTGGSEAFF. In DNA, the CDR3 is TGCGCCAGCAGCGGGACAGGGGGCTCTGAAGCTTTCTTT. The whole variable domain, filled in from reference TRBV5-1 and TRBJ1-1, reads KAGVTQTPRYLIKTRGQQVTLSCSPISGHRSVSWYQQTPGQGLQFLFEYFSETQRNKGNFPGRFSGRQFSNSRSEMNVSTLELGDSALYLCASSGTGGSEAFFGQGTRLTVV.

This chain uses TRBV9 with TRBJ2-1, with no clear D. V dropped 4 bases and J dropped 6 bases, with 14 bases sitting between them. CDR1 and CDR2 from the germline V gene are SGDLS and YYNGEE. The CDR3 runs 14 residues. Here the CDR3 reads CASSPLQNVNEQFF. The CDR3 bases are TGTGCCAGCAGCCCCTTACAGAATGTCAATGAGCAGTTCTTC.

The V and J genes are TRBV15 and TRBJ1-5; tentatively, D is TRBD1 (6 bases). Germline loops: CDR1 LNHNV, CDR2 YYDKDF (reference sequence). V was cut by 11 bases and J by 1 base, with 15 bases left in between. This CDR3 has 14 amino acids. CDR3 region: CAPQGFSSNQPQHF. The CDR3 DNA sequence: TGTGCCCCACAGGGTTTTTCGAGCAATCAGCCCCAGCATTTT.

V gene TRBV4-2 combines with J gene TRBJ1-4; 7 bases map to TRBD1. From germline, CDR1 is LGHNA and CDR2 YNFKEQ. The CDR3 length is 14 residues. V dropped 4 bases and J dropped 3; count of bases not matched to a gene: 2. Here the CDR3 reads CASSLDRANEKLFF. For the CDR3, the DNA is TGTGCCAGCAGCCTTGACAGGGCTAATGAAAAACTGTTTTTT.

The chain carries TRBV19 and TRBJ2-1; TRBD2 might be the D (6 bases). This CDR3 is 15 amino acids long. V lost 1 base, J lost 0 bases, and 7 bases lay in between. Germline V gene lookup returns CDR1 LNHDA and CDR2 SQIVND (reference sequence). Here the CDR3 reads CASSIGAGSYNEQFF. The CDR3 DNA follows: TGTGCCAGTAGTATAGGAGCGGGCTCCTACAATGAGCAGTTCTTC.

In nucleotides, the CDR3 is TGTGCCAGCAGTTTATGGACAGGGTGGGACGAGCAGTACTTC. Translating it yields CASSLWTGWDEQYF. The V and J genes are TRBV28 and TRBJ2-7; 7 positions match TRBD1. V was clipped by 0 bases and J by 5 bases; unmatched bases: 4. This CDR3 comprises 14 residues. Per the germline V gene, CDR1 is MDHEN and CDR2 is SYDVKM.

The V gene is TRBV27, the J gene TRBJ1-5; D possibly corresponds to TRBD1 (5 bases). Germline CDR1 is MNHEY and CDR2 is SMNVEV (reference sequence). The CDR3 is 16 amino acids. V shed 4 bases and J shed 2 bases, with 15 bases lying between them. The CDR3 here is CASSYRGGKGNQPQHF. DNA for the CDR3: TGTGCCAGCAGTTACCGCGGGGGGAAGGGCAATCAGCCCCAGCATTTT.

This sequence joins TRBV7-9 and TRBJ2-3, with a tentative D call TRBD1 (5 bases). Trimming took 4 bases from V and 5 from J, leaving 10 bases between them. From germline, CDR1 is SEHNR and CDR2 FQNEAQ (reference sequence). The CDR3 consists of 13 residues. The CDR3 sequence is CASSSVQGDTQYF. As DNA, the CDR3 is TGTGCCAGCAGCTCGGTCCAGGGAGATACGCAGTATTTT.

The rearrangement links TRBV12-2 to TRBJ2-5; the DNA was not compared with TRBD1, the D call given in the table. TRBV12-2 corresponds to a pseudogene. This CDR3 has 21 residues. The CDR3: CASRLETNLHTGSLPQETQYF. As DNA, the CDR3 is TGTGCAAGTCGCTTAGAAACAAACTTACATACAGGGTCCCTGCCGCAAGAGACCCAGTACTTC.

The chain carries TRBV6-5 and TRBJ2-1; TRBD2 aligns across 8 bases. The CDR3 is 15 residues long. Per germline, CDR1 MNHEY and CDR2 SVGAGI. J lost 1 base, V lost 5 bases, and 4 bases had no gene match. The CDR3 spells CASSVLADSYNEQFF. CDR3 bases: TGTGCCAGCAGTGTACTAGCGGATTCCTACAATGAGCAGTTCTTC.

This clone was counted once. The CDR3 protein is CASSSDTSSYEQYF. CDR3 in DNA: TGTGCCAGCAGTTCGGACACCAGCTCCTACGAGCAGTACTTC. The gene calls are TRBV27 and TRBJ2-7, with D maybe TRBD1 (5 bases). CDR3 size: 14 residues. V was cut by 4 bases and J by 0 bases, with 10 bases left in between. The germline gives CDR1 MNHEY, CDR2 SMNVEV (reference sequence).

This sequence joins TRBV27 and TRBJ1-4, with D perhaps matching TRBD1 (5 bases). Trimming left V 6 bases short and J 2 bases short, with 10 bases between. CDR1 is MNHEY and CDR2 is SMNVEV in the germline V gene (reference sequence). This CDR3 comprises 14 residues. CDR3 protein: CASSFGHTNEKLFF. The CDR3, as DNA: TGTGCCAGCAGCTTTGGACACACTAATGAAAAACTGTTTTTT.